This T cell receptor beta chain came from a study of T-cell reconstitution after alpha-beta-depleted transplantation in children (TCRdb year 2016). At the level of the whole study: Using TCR repertoire profiling, the study quantitatively followed how T-cell immune reconstitution unfolded in children after TCRalphabeta/CD19-depleted allogeneic hematopoietic cell transplantation. Findings and caveats that apply to the study as a whole: The high TCRbeta diversity at day 60 in some patients was ascribed to recipient T cells and intrathymic progenitors that had survived conditioning. Hyperexpanded clone frequencies declined over subsequent months; after one year, T-cell counts and TCRbeta diversity were mostly attributed to newly produced T cells. Apparently early alphabetaT-cell count recovery about two months after transplant reportedly relied on only several hundred rapidly expanded clones derived from non-depleted graft cells.

This clonotype was seen only once. Its antigen remains undetermined. Base qualities are not provided; no much larger clone lies one nucleotide away. One read alone is a weak basis. Library creation used PCR. Data came from an Illumina HiSeq 2500. TCR library preparation used molecular barcoding, with unique molecular identifiers applied to normalize quantification of the TCRbeta repertoire. The public reads were reanalyzed by TCRdb: fastp trimming at Q25, MiXCR alignment, in-frame beta chains only. Entries that share a CDR3 protein sequence are merged under the most common genes and DNA. The sample table contains roughly 400,000 distinct CDR3 sequences; only one count was recorded for roughly two fifths of them. 25% to 30% of the sample rests with the top ten. Spanning cysteine to phenylalanine, the CDR3 consists of 15 amino acids. This entry keeps only the CDR3 DNA: 45 bases, framed from base 1. A distance of 13 bases separates the germline ends of V and J, which lose 4 bases and 1 base respectively. The germline V gene provides CDR1 SGHRS and CDR2 YFSETQ.

The treatment or condition label, read with the paper, signifies: allogeneic hematopoietic cell transplantation with graft depleted of TCRalphabeta T cells and CD19 B cells. The children who served as transplant recipients had been given grafts of TCRalphabeta/CD19-depleted allogeneic hematopoietic cells. In this chain, TRBV5-1 is recombined with TRBJ2-3; too little of a D gene remains to name it. Sequenced here: PBMCs, sampled before TCRalphabeta/CD19-depleted stem cell transplant. The clonotype was recovered from a girl aged 2 to 10 with aplastic anemia, due to receive a stem cell transplant. Here is the DNA: TGCGCCAGCAGCGACGATTACCCACGCACAGATACGCAGTATTTT. Translation gives CASSDDYPRTDTQYF.